The TCR beta chain under discussion was sequenced for a study of blood T cells in healthy people across ages. Findings of the study overall: Investigators viewed diversity estimates from one million T cells as underestimates, the study reported.

Remarks on this clonotype: The antigen is undetermined.

The CDR3 is 14 residues long. The V segment lost 6 bases and the J segment 2 bases; nucleotides outside the gene matches: 6. Primed by a sample-barcoded 5' primer and a J-beta primer mix, a second PCR proceeded for 7 to 11 cycles. Tagging of each cDNA molecule was performed by a template-switch adaptor with 12 random nucleotides. Individual samples furnished no less than 3 million CDR3-containing paired-end reads apiece. TCRdb called the 5' RACE reads again in MiXCR, with one record for every CDR3 protein. Of about 970,000 distinct CDR3 sequences listed, about 53% were seen once; the top ten hold about a fifth.

Sequenced: blood. V is TRBV12-3 or TRBV12-4 and J is TRBJ2-7, with 8 nucleotides matching TRBD1. This TCR was recovered from an older woman in good health. The CDR3 is CASRVAGQAYEQYF. In DNA form, the CDR3 reads TGTGCCAGCAGGGTCGCGGGACAGGCCTACGAGCAGTACTTC.